The 18 T cell receptor beta chains given below trace back to one sample, sequenced in a study of blood T cell repertoires in COVID-19. Here immunoSEQ multiplex PCR was the method, and the copy in TCRdb shows in-frame clones only, minus some. The table records about 87,000 clones, around four fifths of them present only once. The sequencing input was peripheral blood. These receptors originate from a woman between 70 and 85 years old with acute or convalescent COVID-19.

In this sample, this clone turned up once. The J gene is TRBJ2-7, the V gene TRBV5-8; 8 nucleotides align to TRBD1. Unmatched junction bases numbered 13, after V lost 5 bases and J lost 6 bases. CDR3 size: 15 residues. In germline, CDR1 is SGHTS, CDR2 YDEGEE. CDR3 nucleotide sequence: TGTGCCAGCAGTTCTACCAGGACAGGGCGAATCGAGCAGTACTTC. Translating gives CASSSTRTGRIEQYF. The full variable domain, rest sourced from reference TRBV5-8 and TRBJ2-7, is EAGVTQSPTHLIKTRGQQATLRCSPISGHTSVYWYQQALGLGLQFLLWYDEGEERNRGNFPPRFSGRQFPNYSSELNVNALELEDSALYLCASSSTRTGRIEQYFGPGTRLTVT.

This chain connects TRBV19 to TRBJ1-2, with 7 bases aligning to TRBD1. The CDR3 length is 12 residues. V was pared by 7 bases and J by 2 bases, with 1 base of the junction left unmatched. Germline V gene sequence: CDR1 LNHDA, CDR2 SQIVND (reference sequence). As DNA, the CDR3 is TGTGCCAGTACGGGACAGAACTATGGCTACACCTTC. Translating gives CASTGQNYGYTF.

V is TRBV27 and J is TRBJ2-2; TRBD2 aligns across 7 bases. This CDR3 contains 17 residues. The junction had 12 bases not matched to a gene; V was cut back by 7 bases and J by 1 base. The germline V gene encodes CDR1 MNHEY and CDR2 SMNVEV (reference sequence). The CDR3 is CASTKQAGSLNTGELFF. As DNA, the CDR3 is TGTGCCAGCACTAAACAAGCGGGGTCCTTGAACACCGGGGAGCTGTTTTTT.

In nucleotides, the CDR3 is TGTGCCAGTACAAGACAGGGCGGTGAAAAACTGTTTTTT. It specifies CASTRQGGEKLFF. The chain links TRBV19 to TRBJ1-4, with TRBD1 identical over 7 bases. The germline V gene has CDR1 LNHDA and CDR2 SQIVND (reference sequence). This CDR3 spans 13 amino acids. The V gene end was trimmed by 7 bases and the J gene end by 7 bases; junction bases not matched to a gene: 6.

The chain carries TRBV7-2 and TRBJ1-5, with D uncertain. Germline lookup yields CDR1 SGHTA and CDR2 FQGNSA. The V and J ends lost 3 bases and 3 bases respectively, with 6 bases between them. The CDR3 runs 13 residues. The CDR3 DNA follows: TGTGCCAGCAGCTTGTACACCAATCAGCCCCAGCATTTT. Translated, it gives CASSLYTNQPQHF. Complete variable domain (other parts from reference TRBV7-2 and TRBJ1-5): GAGVSQSPSNKVTEKGKDVELRCDPISGHTALYWYRQSLGQGLEFLIYFQGNSAPDKSGLPSDRFSAERTGGSVSTLTIQRTQQEDSAVYLCASSLYTNQPQHFGDGTRLSIL.

V usage is TRBV2 and J usage is TRBJ2-7; no reliable D call. CDR3 length: 11 amino acids. V was shortened by 8 bases and J by 3 bases, with 8 bases between the two germline ends. Germline V gene sequence: CDR1 SNHLY, CDR2 FYNNEI. In DNA, the CDR3 is TGTGCCAGCGCGTCTATCTACGAGCAGTACTTC. Its protein is CASASIYEQYF.

The chain couples TRBV9 to TRBJ1-3; tentative D call: TRBD1 (6 bases). Germline V gene lookup returns CDR1 SGDLS and CDR2 YYNGEE. The CDR3 is 14 residues long. The ends were cut back, 3 bases at V and 3 bases at J, with 10 bases in the middle. CDR3 coding DNA: TGTGCCAGCAGCGCTGGGGGCTATGGAAACACCATATATTTT. The encoded protein is CASSAGGYGNTIYF.

The chain links TRBV6-1 to TRBJ1-2, with 7 bases aligning to TRBD1. This CDR3 has 13 residues. Germline-derived CDR1 and CDR2 are MNHNS and SASEGT. V was pared by 3 bases and J by 7 bases, with 5 bases of the junction left unmatched. The CDR3 region is CASSETGIGGYTF. Written as DNA, the CDR3 is TGTGCCAGCAGTGAGACAGGGATCGGTGGCTACACCTTC.

The chain joins TRBV29-1 to TRBJ2-7; perhaps TRBD1 as D (5 bases). The CDR3 contains 14 residues. V was clipped by 1 base and J by 3 bases, with 13 bases between them. The germline CDR1 and CDR2 sequences are SQVTM and ANQGSEA. CDR3: CSVEVLDNYYEQYF. The CDR3 region has the DNA TGCAGCGTTGAAGTCCTGGACAATTACTACGAGCAGTACTTC.

The chain is built from TRBV2 and TRBJ1-4; 9 positions agree with TRBD1. V lost 5 bases, J lost 6 bases, and 19 bases stayed unmatched. CDR3 size: 19 residues. Germline V lookup: CDR1 SNHLY, CDR2 FYNNEI. The CDR3 coding sequence is TGTGCCAGCAGTCGGACAGGGGAGATTTCTATGCTGCGAGATGAAAAACTGTTTTTT. Its translation: CASSRTGEISMLRDEKLFF. The full variable domain, completed using reference TRBV2 and TRBJ1-4, is EPEVTQTPSHQVTQMGQEVILRCVPISNHLYFYWYRQILGQKVEFLVSFYNNEISEKSEIFDDQFSVERPDGSNFTLKIRSTKLEDSAMYFCASSRTGEISMLRDEKLFFGSGTQLSVL.

The chain employs TRBV7-9 and TRBJ2-2, with TRBD1 identical over 9 bases. The CDR3 has 16 residues. V dropped 2 bases and J dropped 3; count of bases not matched to a gene: 4. The germline V gene has CDR1 SEHNR and CDR2 FQNEAQ (reference sequence). In DNA form, the CDR3 reads TGTGCCAGCAGCTTATCTAGGACAGGGGACACCGGGGAGCTGTTTTTT. Residues: CASSLSRTGDTGELFF.

The CDR3 sequence is CASSAMGRRGYGYTF. DNA of the CDR3: TGTGCCAGCAGTGCCATGGGCCGGAGGGGCTATGGCTACACCTTC. The chain recombines TRBV25-1 with TRBJ1-2; D perhaps matches TRBD1 (5 bases). The CDR3 consists of 15 residues. V shed 4 bases and J shed 4 bases, with 16 bases lying between them. The germline V gene has CDR1 MGHDK and CDR2 SYGVNS.

V gene TRBV6-4 combines with J gene TRBJ1-6, with a possible D match to TRBD1 (6 bases). Germline V gene data show CDR1 as MRHNA and CDR2 as SNTAGT. Trimming took off 4 bases at V and 8 bases at J, with 12 bases between the two ends. This CDR3 has 14 amino acids. CDR3: CASSGGHLDSPLHF. The CDR3 DNA is TGTGCCAGCAGTGGGGGACATTTGGATTCACCCCTCCACTTT.

This chain connects TRBV7-3 to TRBJ1-1; D gene uncertain. Germline values: CDR1 SGHTA, CDR2 FQGTGA. The CDR3 covers 16 residues. V shed 3 bases and J shed 5 bases, with 19 bases lying between them. In DNA, the CDR3 is TGTGCCAGCAGCTTCACCTCCCCCGGGGAGGTTACTGAAGCTTTCTTT. Its translation: CASSFTSPGEVTEAFF.

This clone has only a few counts. The chain couples TRBV5-1 to TRBJ2-1; 9 positions agree with TRBD2. Germline values: CDR1 SGHRS, CDR2 YFSETQ. V shed 4 bases, J shed 2 bases, and the junction held 4 bases outside the gene matches. CDR3 size: 15 residues. The CDR3 loop reads CASSPGLATYNEQFF. CDR3 nucleotides: TGCGCCAGCAGCCCCGGACTAGCGACCTACAATGAGCAGTTCTTC.

This clone is a singleton in its sample. The chain joins TRBV27 to TRBJ2-3, with unresolved D. The CDR3 has 12 residues. Germline assignment: CDR1 MNHEY and CDR2 SMNVEV (reference sequence). The germline V and J ends were trimmed by 2 bases and 5 bases, with 5 bases remaining between them. The CDR3 region has the DNA TGTGCCAGCAGTTTAGGCAGAGATACGCAGTATTTT. Residues: CASSLGRDTQYF.

This clone was detected once. The chain carries TRBV5-1 and TRBJ1-1; 10 bases are shared with TRBD1. CDR1 SGHRS and CDR2 YFSETQ come from the germline V gene. The ends lost 0 bases at V and 3 bases at J; junction bases unmatched: 5. The CDR3 is 16 amino acids. CDR3 bases: TGCGCCAGCAGCTTGGTAGTAGGGACAGGGGACACTGAAGCTTTCTTT. This encodes CASSLVVGTGDTEAFF.

This clone has more than one count but fewer than ten. The V call is TRBV2, the J call TRBJ2-7; 8 nucleotides line up with TRBD2. Trimming cost V 6 bases and J 2 bases; bases outside gene matches: 6. This CDR3 is built from 14 residues. The germline V gene encodes CDR1 SNHLY and CDR2 FYNNEI. CDR3 in DNA: TGTGCCAGCAGCAATAGCGGGACTACCTACGAGCAGTACTTC. Amino acid sequence: CASSNSGTTYEQYF.